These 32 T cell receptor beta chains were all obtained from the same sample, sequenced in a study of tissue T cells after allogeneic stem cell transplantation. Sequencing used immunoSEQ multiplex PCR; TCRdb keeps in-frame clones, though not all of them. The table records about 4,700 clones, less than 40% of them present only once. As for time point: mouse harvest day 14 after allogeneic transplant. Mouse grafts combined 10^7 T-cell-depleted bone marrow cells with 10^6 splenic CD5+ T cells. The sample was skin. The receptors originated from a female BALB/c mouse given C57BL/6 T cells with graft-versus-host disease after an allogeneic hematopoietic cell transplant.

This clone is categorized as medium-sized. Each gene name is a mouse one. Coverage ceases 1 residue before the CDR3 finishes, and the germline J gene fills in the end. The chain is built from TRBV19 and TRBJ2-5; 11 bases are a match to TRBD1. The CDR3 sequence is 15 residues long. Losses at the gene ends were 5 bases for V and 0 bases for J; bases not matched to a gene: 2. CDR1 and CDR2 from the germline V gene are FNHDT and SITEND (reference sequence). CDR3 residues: CASRGQGANQDTQYF. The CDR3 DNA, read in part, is TGTGCCAGCAGAGGACAGGGGGCTAACCAAGACACCCAGTAC.

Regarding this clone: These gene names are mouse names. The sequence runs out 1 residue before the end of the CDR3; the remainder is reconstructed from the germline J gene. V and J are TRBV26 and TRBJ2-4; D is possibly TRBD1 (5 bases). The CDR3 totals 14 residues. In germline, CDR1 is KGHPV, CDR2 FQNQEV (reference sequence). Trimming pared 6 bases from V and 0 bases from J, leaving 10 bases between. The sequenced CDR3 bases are TGTGCCAGCAGCCTCACAGGTAGTCAAAACACCTTGTAC. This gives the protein CASSLTGSQNTLY. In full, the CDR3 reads CASSLTGSQNTLYF. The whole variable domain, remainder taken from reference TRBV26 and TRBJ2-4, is NSKVIQTPRYLVKGQGQKAKMRCIPEKGHPVVFWYQQNKNNEFKFLINFQNQEVLQQIDMTEKRFSAECPSNSPCSLEIQSSEAGDSALYLCASSLTGSQNTLYFGAGTRLSVL.

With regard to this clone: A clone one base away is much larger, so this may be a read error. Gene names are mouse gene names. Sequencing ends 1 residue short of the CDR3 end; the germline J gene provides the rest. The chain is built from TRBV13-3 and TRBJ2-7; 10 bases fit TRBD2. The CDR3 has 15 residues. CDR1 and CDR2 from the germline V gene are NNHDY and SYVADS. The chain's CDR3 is CASSLGGTGAYEQYF. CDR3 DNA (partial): TGTGCAAGCAGCTTAGGGGGGACTGGGGCTTATGAACAGTAC.

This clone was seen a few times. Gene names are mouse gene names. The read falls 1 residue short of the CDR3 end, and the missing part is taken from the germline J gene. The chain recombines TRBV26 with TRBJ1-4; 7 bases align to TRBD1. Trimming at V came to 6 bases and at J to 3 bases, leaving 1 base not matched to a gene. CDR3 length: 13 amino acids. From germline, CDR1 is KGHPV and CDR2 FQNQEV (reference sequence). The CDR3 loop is CASRTGPNERLFF. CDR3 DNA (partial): TGTGCCAGCAGGACAGGGCCCAACGAAAGATTATTT.

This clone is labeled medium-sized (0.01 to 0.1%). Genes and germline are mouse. CDR3 loop: CASSLDSYAEQFF. The sequenced part of the CDR3 DNA is TGTGCCAGCAGCCTGGACAGCTATGCTGAGCAGTTC. The chain uses TRBV5 and TRBJ2-1; D is perhaps TRBD1 (6 bases). The read terminates 1 residue before the CDR3 end, so the remaining end is supplied by the germline J gene. Germline assignment: CDR1 LGHNA and CDR2 YNLKQL (reference sequence). V was clipped by 4 bases and J by 3 bases, with 7 bases between them. The CDR3 is 13 amino acids.

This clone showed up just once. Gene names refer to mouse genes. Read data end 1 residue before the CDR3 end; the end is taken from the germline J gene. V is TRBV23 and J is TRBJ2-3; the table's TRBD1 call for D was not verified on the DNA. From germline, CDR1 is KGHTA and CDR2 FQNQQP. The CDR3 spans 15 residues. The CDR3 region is CSSSAQDRAAETLYF. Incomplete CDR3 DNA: TGCTCCAGCAGTGCCCAGGACAGGGCAGCAGAAACGCTGTAT.

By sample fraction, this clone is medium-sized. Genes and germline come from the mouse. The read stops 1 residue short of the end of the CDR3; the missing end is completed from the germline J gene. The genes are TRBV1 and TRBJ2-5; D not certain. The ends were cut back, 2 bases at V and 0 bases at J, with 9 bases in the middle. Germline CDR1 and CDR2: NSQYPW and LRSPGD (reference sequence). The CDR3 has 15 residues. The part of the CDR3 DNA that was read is TGCACCTGCAGTGCACGCGGTGTTAACCAAGACACCCAGTAC. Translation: CTCSARGVNQDTQY. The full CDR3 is CTCSARGVNQDTQYF.

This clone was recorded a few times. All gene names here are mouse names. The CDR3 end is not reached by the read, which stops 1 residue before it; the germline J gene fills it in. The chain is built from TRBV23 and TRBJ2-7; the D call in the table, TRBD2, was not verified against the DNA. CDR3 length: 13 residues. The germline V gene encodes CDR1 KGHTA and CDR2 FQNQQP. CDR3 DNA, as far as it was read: TGCTCCAGCAGTCAATCAGGACTGTATGAACAGTAC. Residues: CSSSQSGLYEQY. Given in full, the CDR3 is CSSSQSGLYEQYF.

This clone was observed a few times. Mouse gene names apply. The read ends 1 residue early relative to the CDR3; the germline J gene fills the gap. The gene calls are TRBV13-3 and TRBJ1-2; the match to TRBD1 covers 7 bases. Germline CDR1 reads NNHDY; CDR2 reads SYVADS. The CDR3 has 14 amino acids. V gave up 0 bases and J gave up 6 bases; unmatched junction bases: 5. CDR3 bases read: TGTGCCAGCAGTGATGCAGGGGGGGAGGCCGACTACACC. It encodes CASSDAGGEADYT. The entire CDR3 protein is CASSDAGGEADYTF.

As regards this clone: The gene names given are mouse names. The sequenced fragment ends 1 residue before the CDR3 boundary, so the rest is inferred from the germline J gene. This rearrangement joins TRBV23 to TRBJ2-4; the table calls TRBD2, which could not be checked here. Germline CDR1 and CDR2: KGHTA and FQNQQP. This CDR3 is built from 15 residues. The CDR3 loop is CSSNQSLGDQNTLYF. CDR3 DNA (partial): TGCTCCAGCAATCAATCTCTGGGGGATCAAAACACCTTGTAC.

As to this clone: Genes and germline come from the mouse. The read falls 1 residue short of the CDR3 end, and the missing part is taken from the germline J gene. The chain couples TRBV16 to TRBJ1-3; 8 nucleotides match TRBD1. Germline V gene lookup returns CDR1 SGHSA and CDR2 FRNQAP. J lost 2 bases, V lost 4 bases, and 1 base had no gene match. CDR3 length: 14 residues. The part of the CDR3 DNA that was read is TGTGCAAGCAGCTCACAGGGGGCTGGAAATACGCTCTAT. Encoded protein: CASSSQGAGNTLY. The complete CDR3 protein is CASSSQGAGNTLYF.

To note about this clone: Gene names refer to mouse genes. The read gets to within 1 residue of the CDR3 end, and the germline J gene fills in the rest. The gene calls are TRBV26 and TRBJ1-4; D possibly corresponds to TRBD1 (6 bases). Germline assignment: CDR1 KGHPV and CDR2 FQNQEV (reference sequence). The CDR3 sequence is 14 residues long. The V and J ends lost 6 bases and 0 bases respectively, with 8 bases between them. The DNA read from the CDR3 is TGTGCCAGCAGAGACAGGCTTTCCAACGAAAGATTATTT. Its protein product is CASRDRLSNERLF. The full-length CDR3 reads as CASRDRLSNERLFF.

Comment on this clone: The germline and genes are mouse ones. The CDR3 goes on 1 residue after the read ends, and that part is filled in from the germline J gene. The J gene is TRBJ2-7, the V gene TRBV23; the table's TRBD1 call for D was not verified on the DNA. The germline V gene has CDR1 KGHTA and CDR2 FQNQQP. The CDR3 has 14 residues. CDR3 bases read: TGCTCCAGCAGCCTCCGGGACAGGGGCAGGGAACAGTAC. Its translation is CSSSLRDRGREQY. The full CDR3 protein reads CSSSLRDRGREQYF.

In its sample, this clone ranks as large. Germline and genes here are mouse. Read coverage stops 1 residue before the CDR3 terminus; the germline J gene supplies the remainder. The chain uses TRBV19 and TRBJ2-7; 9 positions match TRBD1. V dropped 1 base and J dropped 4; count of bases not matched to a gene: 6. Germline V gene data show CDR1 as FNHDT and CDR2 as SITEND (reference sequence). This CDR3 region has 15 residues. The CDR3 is CASSISTGGGYEQYF. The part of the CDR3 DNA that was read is TGTGCCAGCAGTATATCGACAGGGGGAGGGTATGAACAGTAC.

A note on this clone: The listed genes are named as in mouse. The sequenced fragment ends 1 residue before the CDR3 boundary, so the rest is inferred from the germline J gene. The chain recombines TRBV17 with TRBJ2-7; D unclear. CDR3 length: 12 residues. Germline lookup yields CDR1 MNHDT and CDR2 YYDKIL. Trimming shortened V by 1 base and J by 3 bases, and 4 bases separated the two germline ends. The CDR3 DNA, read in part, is TGTGCTAGCAGTAGAGGGATCTATGAACAGTAC. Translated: CASSRGIYEQY. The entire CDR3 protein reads CASSRGIYEQYF.

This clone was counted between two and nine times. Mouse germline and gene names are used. The part of the CDR3 DNA that was read is TGTGCCAGCAGTCACCGTTCTGGAAATACGCTCTAT. Protein sequence: CASSHRSGNTLY. The complete CDR3 protein is CASSHRSGNTLYF. The V gene is TRBV26, the J gene TRBJ1-3; D is unclear. Read data end 1 residue before the CDR3 end; the end is taken from the germline J gene. Germline V gene lookup returns CDR1 KGHPV and CDR2 FQNQEV (reference sequence). Trimming took off 4 bases at V and 0 bases at J, with 4 bases between the two ends. CDR3 length: 13 amino acids.

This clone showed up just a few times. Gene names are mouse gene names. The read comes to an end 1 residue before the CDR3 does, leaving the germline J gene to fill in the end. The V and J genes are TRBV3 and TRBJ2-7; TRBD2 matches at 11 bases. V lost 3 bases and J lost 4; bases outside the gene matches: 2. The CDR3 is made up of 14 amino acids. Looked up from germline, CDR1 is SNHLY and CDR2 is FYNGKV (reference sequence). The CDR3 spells CASSFGLGGYEQYF. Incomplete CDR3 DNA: TGTGCCAGCAGCTTCGGACTGGGGGGTTATGAACAGTAC.

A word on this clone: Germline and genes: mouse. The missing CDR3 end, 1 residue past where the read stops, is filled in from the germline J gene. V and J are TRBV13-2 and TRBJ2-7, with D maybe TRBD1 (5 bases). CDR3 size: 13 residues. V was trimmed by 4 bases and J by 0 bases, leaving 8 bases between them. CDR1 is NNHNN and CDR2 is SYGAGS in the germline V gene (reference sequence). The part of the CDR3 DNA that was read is TGTGCCAGCGGTCACAGGAGCTCCTATGAACAGTAC. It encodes CASGHRSSYEQY. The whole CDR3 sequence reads CASGHRSSYEQYF.

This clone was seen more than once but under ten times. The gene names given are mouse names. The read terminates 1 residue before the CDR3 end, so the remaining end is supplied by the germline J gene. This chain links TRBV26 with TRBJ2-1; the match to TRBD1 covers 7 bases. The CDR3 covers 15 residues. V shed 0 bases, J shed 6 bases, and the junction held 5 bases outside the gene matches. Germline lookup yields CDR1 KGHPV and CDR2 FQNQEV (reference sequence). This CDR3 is CASSLSNRGGAEQFF. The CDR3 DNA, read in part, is TGTGCCAGCAGTCTGTCTAACAGGGGAGGTGCTGAGCAGTTC.

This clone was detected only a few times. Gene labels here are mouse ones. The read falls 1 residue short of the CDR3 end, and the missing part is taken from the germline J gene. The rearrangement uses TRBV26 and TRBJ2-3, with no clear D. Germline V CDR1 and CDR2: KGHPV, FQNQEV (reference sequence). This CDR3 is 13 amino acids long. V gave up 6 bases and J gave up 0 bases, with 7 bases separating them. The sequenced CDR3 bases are TGTGCCAGCAGCCTGAGTAGTGCAGAAACGCTGTAT. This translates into CASSLSSAETLY. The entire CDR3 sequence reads CASSLSSAETLYF.

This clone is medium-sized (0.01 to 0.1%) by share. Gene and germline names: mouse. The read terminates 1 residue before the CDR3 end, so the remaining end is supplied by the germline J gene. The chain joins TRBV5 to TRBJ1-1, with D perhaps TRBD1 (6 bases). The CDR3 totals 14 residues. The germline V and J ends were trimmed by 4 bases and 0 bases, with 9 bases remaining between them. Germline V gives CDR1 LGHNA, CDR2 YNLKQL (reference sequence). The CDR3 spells CASSPGHANTEVFF. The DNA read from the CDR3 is TGTGCCAGCAGCCCGGGACATGCAAACACAGAAGTCTTC.

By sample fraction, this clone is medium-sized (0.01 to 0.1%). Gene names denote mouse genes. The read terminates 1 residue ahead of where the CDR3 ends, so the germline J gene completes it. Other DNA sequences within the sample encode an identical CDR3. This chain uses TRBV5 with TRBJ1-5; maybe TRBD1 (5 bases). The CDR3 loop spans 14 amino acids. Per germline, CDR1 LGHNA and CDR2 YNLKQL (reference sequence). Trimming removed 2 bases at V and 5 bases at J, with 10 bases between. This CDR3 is CASSQRGRDQAPLF. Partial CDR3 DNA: TGTGCCAGCAGCCAACGGGGGAGGGACCAGGCTCCGCTT.

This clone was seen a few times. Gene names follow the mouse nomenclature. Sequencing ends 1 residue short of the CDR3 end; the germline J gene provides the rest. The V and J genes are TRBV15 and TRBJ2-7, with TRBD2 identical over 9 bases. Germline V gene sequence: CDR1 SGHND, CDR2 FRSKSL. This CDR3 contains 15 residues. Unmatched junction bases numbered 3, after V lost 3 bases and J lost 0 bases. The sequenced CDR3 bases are TGTGCCAGCAGTTTTACTGGGGGGTTCTCCTATGAACAGTAC. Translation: CASSFTGGFSYEQY. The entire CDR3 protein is CASSFTGGFSYEQYF.

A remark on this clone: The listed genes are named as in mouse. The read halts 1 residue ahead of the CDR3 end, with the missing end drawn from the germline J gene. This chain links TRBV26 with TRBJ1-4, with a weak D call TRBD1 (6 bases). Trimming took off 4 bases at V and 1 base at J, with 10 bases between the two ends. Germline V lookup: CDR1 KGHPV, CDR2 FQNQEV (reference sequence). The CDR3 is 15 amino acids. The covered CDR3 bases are TGTGCCAGCAGTCCCAGGGGAAGTTCCAACGAAAGATTATTT. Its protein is CASSPRGSSNERLF. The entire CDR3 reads CASSPRGSSNERLFF.

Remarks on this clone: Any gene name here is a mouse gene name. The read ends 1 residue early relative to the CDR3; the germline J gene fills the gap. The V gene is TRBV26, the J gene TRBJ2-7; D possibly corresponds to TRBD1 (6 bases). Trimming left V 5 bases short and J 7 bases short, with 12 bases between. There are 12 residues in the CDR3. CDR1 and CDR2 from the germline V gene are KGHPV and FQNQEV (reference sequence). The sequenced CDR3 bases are TGTGCCAGCAGTTTCCAGGGGAAGGAACAGTAC. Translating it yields CASSFQGKEQY. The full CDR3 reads CASSFQGKEQYF.

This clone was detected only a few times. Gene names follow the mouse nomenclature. CDR3 region: CASSLSTVYAEQFF. CDR3 bases read: TGTGCCAGCAGTCTGTCTACAGTCTATGCTGAGCAGTTC. This chain links TRBV26 with TRBJ2-1, with unresolved D. The CDR3 goes on 1 residue after the read ends, and that part is filled in from the germline J gene. CDR1 KGHPV and CDR2 FQNQEV come from the germline V gene (reference sequence). This CDR3 region has 14 residues. The V end was cut by 0 bases, the J end by 3 bases, with 6 bases between.

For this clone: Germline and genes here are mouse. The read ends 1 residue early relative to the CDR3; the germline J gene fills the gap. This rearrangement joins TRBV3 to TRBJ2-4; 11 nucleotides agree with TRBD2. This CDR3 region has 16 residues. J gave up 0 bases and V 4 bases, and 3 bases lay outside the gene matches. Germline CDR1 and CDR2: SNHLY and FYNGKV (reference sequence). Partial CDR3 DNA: TGTGCCAGCAGCTCGGGACTGGGGGCTAGTCAAAACACCTTGTAC. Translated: CASSSGLGASQNTLY. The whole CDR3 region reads CASSSGLGASQNTLYF.

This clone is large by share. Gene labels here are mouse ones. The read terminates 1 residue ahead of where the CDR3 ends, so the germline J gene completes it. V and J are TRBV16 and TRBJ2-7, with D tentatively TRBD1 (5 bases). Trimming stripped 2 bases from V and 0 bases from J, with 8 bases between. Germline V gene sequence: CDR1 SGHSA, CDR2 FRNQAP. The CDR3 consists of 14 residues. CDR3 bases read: TGTGCAAGCAGCTTATGGACAATCTCCTATGAACAGTAC. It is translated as CASSLWTISYEQY. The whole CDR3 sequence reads CASSLWTISYEQYF.

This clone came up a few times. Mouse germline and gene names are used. The sequenced CDR3 bases are TGTGCCAGCAGTCACGCAGCAAACACCGGGCAGCTCTAC. It is translated as CASSHAANTGQLY. Given in full, the CDR3 is CASSHAANTGQLYF. The rearrangement links TRBV26 to TRBJ2-2; unclear D gene. From the germline J gene comes the end of the CDR3, since the read stops 1 residue before it. Germline CDR1 KGHPV, CDR2 FQNQEV (reference sequence). Trimming took 4 bases from V and 0 from J, leaving 6 bases between them. The CDR3 consists of 14 residues.

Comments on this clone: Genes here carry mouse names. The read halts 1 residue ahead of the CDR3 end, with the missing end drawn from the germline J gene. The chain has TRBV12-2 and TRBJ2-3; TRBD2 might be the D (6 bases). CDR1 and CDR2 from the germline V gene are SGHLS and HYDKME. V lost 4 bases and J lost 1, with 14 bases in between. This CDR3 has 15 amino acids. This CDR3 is CASSLDWSGAETLYF. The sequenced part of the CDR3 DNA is TGTGCCAGCTCCCTCGACTGGTCGGGTGCAGAAACGCTGTAT.

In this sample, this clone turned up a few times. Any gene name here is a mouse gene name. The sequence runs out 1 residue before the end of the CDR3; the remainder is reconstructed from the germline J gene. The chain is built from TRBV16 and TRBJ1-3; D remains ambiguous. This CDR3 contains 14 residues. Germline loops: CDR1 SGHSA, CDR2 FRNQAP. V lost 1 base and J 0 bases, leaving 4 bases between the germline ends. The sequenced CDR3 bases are TGTGCAAGCAGCTTAGCAGATTCTGGAAATACGCTCTAT. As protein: CASSLADSGNTLY. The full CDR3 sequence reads CASSLADSGNTLYF.

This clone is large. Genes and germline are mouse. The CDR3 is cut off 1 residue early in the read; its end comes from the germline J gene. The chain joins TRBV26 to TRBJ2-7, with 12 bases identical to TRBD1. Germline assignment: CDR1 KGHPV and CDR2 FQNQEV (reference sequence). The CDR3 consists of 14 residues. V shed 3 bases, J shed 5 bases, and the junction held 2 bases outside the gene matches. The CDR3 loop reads CASSLGDRGHEQYF. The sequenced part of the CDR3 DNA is TGTGCCAGCAGTCTCGGGGACAGGGGGCATGAACAGTAC.